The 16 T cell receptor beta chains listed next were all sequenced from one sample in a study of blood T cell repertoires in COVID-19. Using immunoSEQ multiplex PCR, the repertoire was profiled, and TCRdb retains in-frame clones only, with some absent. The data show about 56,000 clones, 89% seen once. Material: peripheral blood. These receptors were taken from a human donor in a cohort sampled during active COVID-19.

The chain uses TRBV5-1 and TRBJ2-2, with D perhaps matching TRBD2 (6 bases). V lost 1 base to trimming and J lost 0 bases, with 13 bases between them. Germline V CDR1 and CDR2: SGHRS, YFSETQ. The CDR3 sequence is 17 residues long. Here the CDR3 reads CASSLLAGITNTGELFF. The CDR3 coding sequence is TGCGCCAGCAGCTTGCTTGCGGGGATAACGAACACCGGGGAGCTGTTTTTT.

The DNA for the CDR3 is TGTGCCAGCAGCGTAGCTATAGGGGGCTCACAAGAGACCCAGTACTTC. This sequence encodes CASSVAIGGSQETQYF. This rearrangement joins TRBV9 to TRBJ2-5; the match to TRBD1 covers 7 bases. Per germline, CDR1 SGDLS and CDR2 YYNGEE. Trimming at V came to 0 bases and at J to 2 bases, leaving 7 bases not matched to a gene. CDR3 length equals 16 residues.

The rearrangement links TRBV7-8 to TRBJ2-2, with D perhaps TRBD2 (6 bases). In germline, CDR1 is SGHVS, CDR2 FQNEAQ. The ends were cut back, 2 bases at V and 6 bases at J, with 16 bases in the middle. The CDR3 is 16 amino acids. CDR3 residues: CASSLWGGAIPGELFF. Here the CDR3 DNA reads TGTGCCAGCAGCTTATGGGGCGGGGCGATCCCCGGGGAGCTGTTTTTT.

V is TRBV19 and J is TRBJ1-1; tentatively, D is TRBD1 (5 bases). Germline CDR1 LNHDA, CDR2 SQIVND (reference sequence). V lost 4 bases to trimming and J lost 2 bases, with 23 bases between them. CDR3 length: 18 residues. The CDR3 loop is CASSTRRRGFSPNTEAFF. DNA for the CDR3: TGTGCCAGTAGTACCCGACGGCGGGGGTTTAGCCCCAACACTGAAGCTTTCTTT.

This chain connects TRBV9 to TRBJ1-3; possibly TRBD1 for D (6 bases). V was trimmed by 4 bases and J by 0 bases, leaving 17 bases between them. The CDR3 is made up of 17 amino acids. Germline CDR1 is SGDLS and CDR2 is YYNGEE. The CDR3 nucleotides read TGTGCCAGCAGCCCTTCGACAGGCCGATCCTCTGGAAACACCATATATTTT. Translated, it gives CASSPSTGRSSGNTIYF. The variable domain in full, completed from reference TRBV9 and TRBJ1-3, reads DSGVTQTPKHLITATGQRVTLRCSPRSGDLSVYWYQQSLDQGLQFLIQYYNGEERAKGNILERFSAQQFPDLHSELNLSSLELGDSALYFCASSPSTGRSSGNTIYFGEGSWLTVV.

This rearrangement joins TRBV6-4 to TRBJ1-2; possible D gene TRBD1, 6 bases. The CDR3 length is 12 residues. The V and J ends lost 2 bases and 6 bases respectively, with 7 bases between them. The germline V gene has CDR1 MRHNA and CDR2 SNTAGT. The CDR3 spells CASSDQGHGYTF. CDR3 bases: TGTGCCAGCAGTGACCAGGGGCATGGCTACACCTTC.

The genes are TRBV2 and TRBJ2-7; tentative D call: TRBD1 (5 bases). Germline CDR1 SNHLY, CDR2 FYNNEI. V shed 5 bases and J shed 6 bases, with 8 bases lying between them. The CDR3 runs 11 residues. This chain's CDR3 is CASSSGLEQYF. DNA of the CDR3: TGTGCCAGCAGTTCAGGGCTCGAGCAGTACTTC.

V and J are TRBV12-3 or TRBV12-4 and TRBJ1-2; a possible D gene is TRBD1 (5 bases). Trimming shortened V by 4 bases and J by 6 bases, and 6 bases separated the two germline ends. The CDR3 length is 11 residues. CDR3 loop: CASSSTDGYTF. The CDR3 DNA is TGTGCCAGCAGTTCGACAGATGGCTACACCTTC.

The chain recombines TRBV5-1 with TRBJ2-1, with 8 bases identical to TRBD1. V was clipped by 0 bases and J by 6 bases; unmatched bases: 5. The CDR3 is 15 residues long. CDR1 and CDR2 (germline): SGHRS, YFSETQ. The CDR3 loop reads CASSLGTGPLNEQFF. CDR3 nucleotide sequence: TGCGCCAGCAGCTTGGGGACAGGGCCCCTCAATGAGCAGTTCTTC. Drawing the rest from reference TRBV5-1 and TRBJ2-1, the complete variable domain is KAGVTQTPRYLIKTRGQQVTLSCSPISGHRSVSWYQQTPGQGLQFLFEYFSETQRNKGNFPGRFSGRQFSNSRSEMNVSTLELGDSALYLCASSLGTGPLNEQFFGPGTRLTVL.

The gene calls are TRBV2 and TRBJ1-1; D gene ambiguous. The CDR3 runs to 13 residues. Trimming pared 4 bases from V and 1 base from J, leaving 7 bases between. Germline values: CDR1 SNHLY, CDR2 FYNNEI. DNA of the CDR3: TGTGCCAGCAGTGGCGCCCCGAACACTGAAGCTTTCTTT. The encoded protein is CASSGAPNTEAFF.

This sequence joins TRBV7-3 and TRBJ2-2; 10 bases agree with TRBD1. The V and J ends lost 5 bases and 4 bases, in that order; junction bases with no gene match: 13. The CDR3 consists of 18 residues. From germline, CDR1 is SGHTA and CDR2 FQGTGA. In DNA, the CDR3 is TGTGCCAGCAGCCCCGGGACAGGGGTTCAAAGAGGCACCGGGGAGCTGTTTTTT. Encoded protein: CASSPGTGVQRGTGELFF.

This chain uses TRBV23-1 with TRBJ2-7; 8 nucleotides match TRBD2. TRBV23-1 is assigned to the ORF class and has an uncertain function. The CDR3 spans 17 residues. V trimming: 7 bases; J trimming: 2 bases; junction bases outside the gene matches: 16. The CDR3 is CASTLTGGGRFPYEQYF. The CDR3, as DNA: TGCGCCAGCACCTTAACCGGGGGGGGGCGCTTTCCCTACGAGCAGTACTTC.

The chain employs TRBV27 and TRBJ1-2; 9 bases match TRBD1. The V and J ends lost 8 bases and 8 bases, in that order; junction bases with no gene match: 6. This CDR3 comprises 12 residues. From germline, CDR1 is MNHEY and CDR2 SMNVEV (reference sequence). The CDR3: CASRTGGEGYTF. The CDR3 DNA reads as TGTGCCAGCCGCACAGGGGGCGAGGGCTACACCTTC.

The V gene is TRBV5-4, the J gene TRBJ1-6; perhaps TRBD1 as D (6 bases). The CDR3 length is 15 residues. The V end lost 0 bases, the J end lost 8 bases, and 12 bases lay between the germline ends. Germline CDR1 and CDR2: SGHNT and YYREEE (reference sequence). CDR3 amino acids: CASSLGLGAYSPLHF. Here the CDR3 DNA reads TGTGCCAGCAGCTTGGGCTTGGGGGCCTATTCACCCCTCCACTTT.

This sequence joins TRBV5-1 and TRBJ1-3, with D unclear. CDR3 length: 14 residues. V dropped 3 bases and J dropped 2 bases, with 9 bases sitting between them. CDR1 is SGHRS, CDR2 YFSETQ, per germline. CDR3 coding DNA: TGCGCCAGCAGCTCGGAGAGACCTGGAAACACCATATATTTT. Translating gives CASSSERPGNTIYF. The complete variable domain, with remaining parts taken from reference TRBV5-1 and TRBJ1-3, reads KAGVTQTPRYLIKTRGQQVTLSCSPISGHRSVSWYQQTPGQGLQFLFEYFSETQRNKGNFPGRFSGRQFSNSRSEMNVSTLELGDSALYLCASSSERPGNTIYFGEGSWLTVV.

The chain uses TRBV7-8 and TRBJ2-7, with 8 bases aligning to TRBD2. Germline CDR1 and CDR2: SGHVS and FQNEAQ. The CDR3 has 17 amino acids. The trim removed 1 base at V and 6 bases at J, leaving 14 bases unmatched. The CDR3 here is CASSLVIGGATVAEQYF. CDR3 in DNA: TGTGCCAGCAGCTTAGTTATCGGGGGGGCGACAGTGGCCGAGCAGTACTTC.